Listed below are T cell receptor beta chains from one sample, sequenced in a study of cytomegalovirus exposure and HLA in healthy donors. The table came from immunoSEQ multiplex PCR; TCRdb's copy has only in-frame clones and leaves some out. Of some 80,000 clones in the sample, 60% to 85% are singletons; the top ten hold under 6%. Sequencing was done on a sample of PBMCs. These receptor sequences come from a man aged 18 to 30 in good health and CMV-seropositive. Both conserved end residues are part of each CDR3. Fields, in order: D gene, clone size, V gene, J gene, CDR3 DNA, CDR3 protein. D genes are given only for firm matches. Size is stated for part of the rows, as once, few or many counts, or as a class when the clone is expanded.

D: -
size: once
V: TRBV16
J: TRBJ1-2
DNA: TGTGCCAGCAGCCTACGTCAGGGGCGCGACTATGGCTACACCTTC
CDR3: CASSLRQGRDYGYTF

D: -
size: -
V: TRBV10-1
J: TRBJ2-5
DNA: TGCGCCAGCAGTGAAGGATCGACTTTAGAGACCCAGTACTTC
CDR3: CASSEGSTLETQYF

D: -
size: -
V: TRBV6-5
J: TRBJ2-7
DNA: TGTGCCAGCAGTTACGTCCAGGGCGCCTACGAGCAGTACTTC
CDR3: CASSYVQGAYEQYF

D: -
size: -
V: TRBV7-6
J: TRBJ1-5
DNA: TGTGCCAGCAGCTTAGCGAGCATGCAGCCCCAGCATTTT
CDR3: CASSLASMQPQHF

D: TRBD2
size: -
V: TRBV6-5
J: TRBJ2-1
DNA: TGTGCCAGCAGTATGGGACTAGCGGGCATCAATGAGCAGTTCTTC
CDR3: CASSMGLAGINEQFF

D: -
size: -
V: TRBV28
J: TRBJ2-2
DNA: TGTGCCAGCAGTGGTATGGCGGGGGCGGGCGGGGAGCTGTTTTTT
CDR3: CASSGMAGAGGELFF

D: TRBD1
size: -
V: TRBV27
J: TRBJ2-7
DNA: TGTGCCAGCAGTTGGGACAGGGGGTACGAGCAGTACTTC
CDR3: CASSWDRGYEQYF

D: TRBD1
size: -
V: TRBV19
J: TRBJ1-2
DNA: TGTGCCAGTACAATTAGGGGGCTCAACTATGGCTACACCTTC
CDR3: CASTIRGLNYGYTF

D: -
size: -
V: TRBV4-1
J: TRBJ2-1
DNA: TGCGCCAGCAGCCAACAACCTGGTAGCGGCACCAACAATGAGCAGTTCTTC
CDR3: CASSQQPGSGTNNEQFF

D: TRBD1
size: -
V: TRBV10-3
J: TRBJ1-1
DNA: TGTGCCATCAGTAACAGGGGGACGCTGAACACTGAAGCTTTCTTT
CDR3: CAISNRGTLNTEAFF

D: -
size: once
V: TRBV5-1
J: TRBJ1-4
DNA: TGCGCCAGCAGCTCAGGGCGCGGTAATGAAAAACTGTTTTTT
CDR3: CASSSGRGNEKLFF

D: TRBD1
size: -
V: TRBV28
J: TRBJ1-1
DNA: TGTGCCAGCAGTTTACCCCAGGGGGGCACTGAAGCTTTCTTT
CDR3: CASSLPQGGTEAFF

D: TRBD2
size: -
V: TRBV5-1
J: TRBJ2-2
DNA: TGCGCCAGCAGCCCCCGCTTAGCGGGAGAGAGGAGAACCGGGGAGCTGTTTTTT
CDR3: CASSPRLAGERRTGELFF

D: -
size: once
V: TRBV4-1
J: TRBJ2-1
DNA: TGCGCCAGCAGCCACGGCCCTTTTCAGCGGGCCCTTTACAATGAGCAGTTCTTC
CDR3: CASSHGPFQRALYNEQFF

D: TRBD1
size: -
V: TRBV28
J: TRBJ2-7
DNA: TGTGCCAGCAGAAGTTCTGGCTTAGGTAGACAGGGGCGACCCTACGAGCAGTACTTC
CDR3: CASRSSGLGRQGRPYEQYF

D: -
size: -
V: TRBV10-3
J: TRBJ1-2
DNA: TGTGCCATCAGTGAGTCGGAGGGCCGGAATTTC
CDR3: CAISESEGRNF

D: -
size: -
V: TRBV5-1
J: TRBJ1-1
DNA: TGCGCCAGCAGCTTGGACAGGGCGAACACTGAAGCTTTCTTT
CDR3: CASSLDRANTEAFF

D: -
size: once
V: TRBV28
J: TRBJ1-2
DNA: TGTGCCAGCACAGAAGTTAACTATGGCTACACCTTC
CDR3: CASTEVNYGYTF

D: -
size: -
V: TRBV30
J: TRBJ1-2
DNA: TGTGCCTGGAGTGTCAGAACGACAGACTATGGCTACACCTTC
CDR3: CAWSVRTTDYGYTF

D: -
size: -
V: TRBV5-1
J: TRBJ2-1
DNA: TGCGCCAGCAGCTTGGACCCGAGCTCCTACAATGAGCAGTTCTTC
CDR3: CASSLDPSSYNEQFF

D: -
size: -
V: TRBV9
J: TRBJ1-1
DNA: TGTGCCAGCAGCGCCCGACTTGGAACTGAAGCTTTCTTT
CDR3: CASSARLGTEAFF

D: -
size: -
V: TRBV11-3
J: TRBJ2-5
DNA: TGTGCCAGCAGCCAAGGGGCGGGGAAAGGTCAAGAGACCCAGTACTTC
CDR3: CASSQGAGKGQETQYF

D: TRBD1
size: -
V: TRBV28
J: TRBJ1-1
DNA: TGTGTCTCGACAGGGCCCACTGAAGCTTTCTTT
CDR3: CVSTGPTEAFF

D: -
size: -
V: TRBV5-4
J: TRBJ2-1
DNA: TGTGCCAGCAGCCCGCAGGGACAAAACAATGAGCAGTTCTTC
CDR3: CASSPQGQNNEQFF

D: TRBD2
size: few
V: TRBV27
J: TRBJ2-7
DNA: TGTGCCAGCAGTTACCGGGAGGGTAGCTACGAGCAGTACTTC
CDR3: CASSYREGSYEQYF

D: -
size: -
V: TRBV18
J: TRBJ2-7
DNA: TGTGCCAGCTCACCGACCCTAGGGAGCTACGAGCAGTACTTC
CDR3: CASSPTLGSYEQYF

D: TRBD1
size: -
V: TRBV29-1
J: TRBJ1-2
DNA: TGCAGCGTTGAGGTATTCGACAGGGATCATGGCTACACCTTC
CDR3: CSVEVFDRDHGYTF

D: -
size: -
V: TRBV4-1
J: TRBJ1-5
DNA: TGCGCCAGCAGCCAAGAACGGGGGACTAATCAGCCCCAGCATTTT
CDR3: CASSQERGTNQPQHF

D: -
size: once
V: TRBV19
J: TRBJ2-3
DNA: TGTGCCAGTAGAACAGCGGGCCTAGATACGCAGTATTTT
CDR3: CASRTAGLDTQYF

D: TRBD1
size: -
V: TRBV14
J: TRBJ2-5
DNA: TGTGCCAGCAGCTTCGGTGACAGGGCAGGGGAGACCCAGTACTTC
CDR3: CASSFGDRAGETQYF

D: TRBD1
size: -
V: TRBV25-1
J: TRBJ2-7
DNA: TGTGCCAGCACTAGGACAGGAGCCTCCTACGAGCAGTACTTC
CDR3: CASTRTGASYEQYF

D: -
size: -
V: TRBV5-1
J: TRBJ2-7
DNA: TGCGCCAGCAGCGCCCGGACTTCTAGCTCCTACGAGCAGTACTTC
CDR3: CASSARTSSSYEQYF

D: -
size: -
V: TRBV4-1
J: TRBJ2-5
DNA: TGCGCCAGCAGCCAAGATGTTCACTCCGTGTTCCCAGAGACCCAGTACTTC
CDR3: CASSQDVHSVFPETQYF

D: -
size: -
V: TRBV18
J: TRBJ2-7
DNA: TGTGCCAGCTCACCCGGGACTCGAGCCTACGAGCAGTACTTC
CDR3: CASSPGTRAYEQYF

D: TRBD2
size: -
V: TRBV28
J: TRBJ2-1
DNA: TGTGCCAGTCAAGCGGGAGGAAACAATGAGCAGTTCTTC
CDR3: CASQAGGNNEQFF

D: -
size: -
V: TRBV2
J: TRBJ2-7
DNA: TGTGCCAGCACCCAGCGGGACGAGCAGTACTTC
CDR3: CASTQRDEQYF

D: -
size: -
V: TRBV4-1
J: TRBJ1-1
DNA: TGCGCCAGCAGCCACCCAGGTCTCACTGAAGCTTTCTTT
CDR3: CASSHPGLTEAFF

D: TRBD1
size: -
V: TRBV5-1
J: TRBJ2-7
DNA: TGCGCCAGCAGCATGCGGACAGGGGAGGGCGAGCAGTACTTC
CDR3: CASSMRTGEGEQYF

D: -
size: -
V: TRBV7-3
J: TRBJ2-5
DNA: TGTGCCAGCAGCTCGGGAGTGCAGGAGACCCAGTACTTC
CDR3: CASSSGVQETQYF

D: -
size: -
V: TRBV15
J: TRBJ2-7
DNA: TGTGCCACCAGCAGAGGCCCCACTAGCCGTGAGCAGTACTTC
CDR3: CATSRGPTSREQYF

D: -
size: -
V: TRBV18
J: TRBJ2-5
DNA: TGTGCCAGCTCACCAAAGTTGATGGGGGCCGTAGAGACCCAGTACTTC
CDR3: CASSPKLMGAVETQYF

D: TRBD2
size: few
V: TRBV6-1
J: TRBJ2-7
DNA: TGTGCCAGCAGGGGGGGGTCTAACGAGGAGCAGTACTTC
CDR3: CASRGGSNEEQYF

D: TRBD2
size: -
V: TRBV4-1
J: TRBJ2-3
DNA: TGCGCCAGCAGGGACTTAGCGGGAGGAAGCACAGATACGCAGTATTTT
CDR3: CASRDLAGGSTDTQYF

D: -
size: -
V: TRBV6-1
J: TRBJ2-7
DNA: TGTGCCAGCAGTGAAGCCCCACAGCAGAATATGTACTTC
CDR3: CASSEAPQQNMYF

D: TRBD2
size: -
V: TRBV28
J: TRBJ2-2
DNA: TGTGCCAGCATCAACCTCGCTACTAGCGGAGACGGGATCGGGGAGCTGTTTTTT
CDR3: CASINLATSGDGIGELFF

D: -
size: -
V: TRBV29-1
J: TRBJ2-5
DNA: TGCAGCGCCGAACAGGCCCCCACGGGAGAGACCCAGTACTTC
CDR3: CSAEQAPTGETQYF

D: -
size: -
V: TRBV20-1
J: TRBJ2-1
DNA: TGCAGTGCTAGAGGGTCGGGGTTCTGGTTCTTC
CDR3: CSARGSGFWFF